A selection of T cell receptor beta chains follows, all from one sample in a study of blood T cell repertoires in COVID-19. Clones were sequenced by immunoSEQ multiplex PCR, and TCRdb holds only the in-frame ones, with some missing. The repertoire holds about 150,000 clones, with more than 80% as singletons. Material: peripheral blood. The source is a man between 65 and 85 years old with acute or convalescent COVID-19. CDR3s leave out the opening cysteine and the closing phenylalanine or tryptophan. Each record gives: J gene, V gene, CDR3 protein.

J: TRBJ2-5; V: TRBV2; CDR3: ASTGYGGETQY
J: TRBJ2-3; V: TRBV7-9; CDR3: ASSRYLTSGTYTDTQY
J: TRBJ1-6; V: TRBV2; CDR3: ASSTTGESPLH
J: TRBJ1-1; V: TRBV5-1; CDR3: ASSLDRGGTEAF
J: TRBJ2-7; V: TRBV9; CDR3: ASSVAVQVGEQY
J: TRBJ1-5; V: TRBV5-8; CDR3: ASNPGQGRGQPQH
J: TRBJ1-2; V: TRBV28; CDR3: ASSLGSWVYDREAGYGYT
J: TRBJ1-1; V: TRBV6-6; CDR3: ATRTGGGAEAF
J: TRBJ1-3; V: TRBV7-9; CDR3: ASSLSGGSGNTIY
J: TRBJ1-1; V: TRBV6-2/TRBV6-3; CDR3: ASSSYLSGRNTEAF
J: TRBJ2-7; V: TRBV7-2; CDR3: ASSHPGGVQY
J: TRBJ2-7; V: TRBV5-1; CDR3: ASSSGQGISYEQY
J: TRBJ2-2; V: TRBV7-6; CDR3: ASSSRWERENTGELF
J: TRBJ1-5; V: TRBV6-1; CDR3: ASSEARGGPQH
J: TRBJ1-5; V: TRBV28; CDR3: ASNDRVPYNQPQH
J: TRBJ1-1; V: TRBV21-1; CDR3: ASSKGPGLTSEAF
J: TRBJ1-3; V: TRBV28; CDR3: ASSPTGGSGNTIY
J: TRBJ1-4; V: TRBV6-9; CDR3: ASSYTEGVILGNEKLF
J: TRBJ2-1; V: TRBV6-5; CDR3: ASRQLAGDLYEQF
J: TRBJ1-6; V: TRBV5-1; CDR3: ASSSPGTGVDSPLH
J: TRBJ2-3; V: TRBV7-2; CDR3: ASSLRVADPSTDTQY
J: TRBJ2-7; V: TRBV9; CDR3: ASSGNTGEAQY
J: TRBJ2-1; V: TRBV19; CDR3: ASSIQGGSYNEQF
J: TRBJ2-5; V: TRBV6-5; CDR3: ASSYSTSGSQTQY
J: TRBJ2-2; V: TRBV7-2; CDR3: ASSPGFTAGELF
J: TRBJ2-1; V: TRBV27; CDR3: ASSLGLVLGQF
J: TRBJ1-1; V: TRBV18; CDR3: ASSTPQTFSGAF
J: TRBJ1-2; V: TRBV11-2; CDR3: ASSLIHPRSDYGYT
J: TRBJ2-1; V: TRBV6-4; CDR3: ASRLTGGIYNEQF
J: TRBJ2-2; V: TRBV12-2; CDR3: ASRYRDRGTGELF
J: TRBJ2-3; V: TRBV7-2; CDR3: ASSFSRDTQY
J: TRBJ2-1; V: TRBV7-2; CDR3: ANNRGSSYNEQF
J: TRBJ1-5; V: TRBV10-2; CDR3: ASSDRGQGVGQPQH
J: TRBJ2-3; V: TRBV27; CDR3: ASSLGQQESTQY
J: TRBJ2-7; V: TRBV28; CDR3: ASSTPGQGTYEQY
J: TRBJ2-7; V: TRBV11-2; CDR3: ASSREVADYPYEQY
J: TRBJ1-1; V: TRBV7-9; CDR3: ASSQTGGEAF
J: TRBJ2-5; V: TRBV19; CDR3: ASSTTGAGVETQY
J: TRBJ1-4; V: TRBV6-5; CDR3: ASQNPATNEKLF
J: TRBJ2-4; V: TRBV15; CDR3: ATSSLNARDSKNIQY
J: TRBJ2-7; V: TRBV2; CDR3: ASSTGTLGEQY
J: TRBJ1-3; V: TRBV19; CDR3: ASKPGRVAGNTIY
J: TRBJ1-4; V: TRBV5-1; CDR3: AGYRGVYEKLF
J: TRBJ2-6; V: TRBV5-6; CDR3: ASGQGTTGANVLT
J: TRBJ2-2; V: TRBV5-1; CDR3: ASSSQTGMNTGELF
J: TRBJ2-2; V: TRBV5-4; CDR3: ASSPSTAYTGELF
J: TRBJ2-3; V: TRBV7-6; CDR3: ASSLAVPGLAGGRTDTQY
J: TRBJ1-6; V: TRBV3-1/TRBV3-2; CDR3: ASSQEGTGLSPLH
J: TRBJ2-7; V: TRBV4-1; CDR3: ASSHAMGGYEQY
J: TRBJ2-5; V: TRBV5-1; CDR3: ASSQKTSGDQETQY
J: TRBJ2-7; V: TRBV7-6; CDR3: ASSSRTGRFYEQY
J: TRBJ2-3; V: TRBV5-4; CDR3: ASSSDRYRTDTQY
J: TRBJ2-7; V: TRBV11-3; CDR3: ASSKQGGEQY
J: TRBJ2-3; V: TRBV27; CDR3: ASSLFQTGLSTDTQY
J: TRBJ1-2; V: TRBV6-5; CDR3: ASRSDRGRGYT
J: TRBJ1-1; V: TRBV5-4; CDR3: ASSQYDRANTEAF
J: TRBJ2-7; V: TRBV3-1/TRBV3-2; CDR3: ASSRGPDNSYEQY
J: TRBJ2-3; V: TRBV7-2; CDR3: ASSLVPSADTQY